This TCR beta chain was captured by sequencing in a study of shared clonotypes between healthy human individuals. Study-level information: Donors had three CD4 naive, three CD4 memory, two CD8 naive and one CD8 memory plate apiece. Study-wide results and caveats: Richness estimates generally favored naive over memory subsets.

Concerning this clone itself: Its antigen is undetermined.

The table came from immunoSEQ multiplex PCR; TCRdb's copy has only in-frame clones and leaves some out. The repertoire consists of 950,000 to 1,200,000 clones, with about 80% occurring once and the leading ten covering roughly 0.82%. CDR1 is ENHRY, CDR2 SYGVKD, per germline. Trimming shortened V by 0 bases and J by 11 bases, and 8 bases separated the two germline ends. The length of the CDR3 is 12 residues. Negatively enriched CD4+ T cells were divided by CD45RA into naive and memory. The source is a man aged 18 to 29 in good health. Some clones in this sample may be carry-over from other donors' samples. The rearrangement uses TRBV10-3 and TRBJ1-3; D is uncertain. Sequencing used memory CD4+ T cells from PBMCs. Subset defined: CD45RA-negative fraction. CDR3 amino acids: CAISESMGSIYF. CDR3 nucleotide sequence: TGTGCCATCAGTGAGTCGATGGGGTCCATATATTTT.